This TCR beta chain was recovered during a study of PD-1 blockade in classical Hodgkin lymphoma. Study-level information: Treatment was intravenous nivolumab, 3 mg/kg every 2 weeks, until progression.

Sequenced by immunoSEQ multiplex PCR; TCRdb stores in-frame clones only, minus some. The sample records approximately 65,000 clones, about 92% being singletons. CDR3 length: 15 residues. V lost 2 bases, J lost 0 bases, and 9 bases lay in between. In germline, CDR1 is SGHDT, CDR2 YYEEEE. Stated time point: cycle 4 day 1 (C4D1), after about 6 weeks of nivolumab. Each of the patients experienced relapse following autologous stem cell transplantation, and their brentuximab vedotin exposure differed. The table lists this clone with a count of one. This rearrangement joins TRBV5-6 to TRBJ1-5, with D possibly matching TRBD1 (5 bases). The clonotype was recovered from a human donor with classical Hodgkin lymphoma. Sample: peripheral blood mononuclear cells (PBMCs), taken before the fourth cycle of nivolumab. CDR3 loop: CASSFGGYSNQPQHF. In DNA, the CDR3 is TGTGCCAGCAGCTTCGGGGGTTATAGCAATCAGCCCCAGCATTTT.